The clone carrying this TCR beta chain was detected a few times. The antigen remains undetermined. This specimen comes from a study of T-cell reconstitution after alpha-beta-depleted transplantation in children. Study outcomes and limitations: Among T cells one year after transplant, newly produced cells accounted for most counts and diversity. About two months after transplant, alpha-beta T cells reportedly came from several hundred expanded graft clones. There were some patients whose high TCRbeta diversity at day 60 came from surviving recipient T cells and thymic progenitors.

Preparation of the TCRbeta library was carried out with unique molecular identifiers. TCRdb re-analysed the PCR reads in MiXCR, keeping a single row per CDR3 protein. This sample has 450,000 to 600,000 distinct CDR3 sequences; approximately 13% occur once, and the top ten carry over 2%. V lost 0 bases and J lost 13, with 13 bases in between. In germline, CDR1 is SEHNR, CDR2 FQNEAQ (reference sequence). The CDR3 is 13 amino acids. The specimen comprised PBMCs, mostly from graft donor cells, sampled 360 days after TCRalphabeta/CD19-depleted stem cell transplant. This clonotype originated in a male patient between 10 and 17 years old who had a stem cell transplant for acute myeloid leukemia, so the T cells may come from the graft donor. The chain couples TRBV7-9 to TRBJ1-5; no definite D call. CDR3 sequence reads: CASSLAGSGLQHF. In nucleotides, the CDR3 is TGTGCCAGCAGCTTAGCGGGGTCGGGCCTTCAGCATTTT.